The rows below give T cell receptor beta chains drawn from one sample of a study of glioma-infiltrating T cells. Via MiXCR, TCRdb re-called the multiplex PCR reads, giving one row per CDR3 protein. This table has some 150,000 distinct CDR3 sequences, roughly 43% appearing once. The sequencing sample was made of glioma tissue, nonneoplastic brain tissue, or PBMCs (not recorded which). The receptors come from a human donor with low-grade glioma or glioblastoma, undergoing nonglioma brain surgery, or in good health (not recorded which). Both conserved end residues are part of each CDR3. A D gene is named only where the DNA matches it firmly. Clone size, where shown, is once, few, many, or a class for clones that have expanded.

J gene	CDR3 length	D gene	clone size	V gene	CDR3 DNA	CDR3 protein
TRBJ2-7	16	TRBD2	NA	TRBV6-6	TGTGCCAGCAGGGGAGGGACTAGCGGACGACCCTACGAGCAGTACTTC	CASRGGTSGRPYEQYF
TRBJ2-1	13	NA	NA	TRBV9	TGTGCCAGCAGCGTAGGAGTTTACAATGAGCAGTTCTTC	CASSVGVYNEQFF
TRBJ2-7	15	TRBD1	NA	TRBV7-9	TGTGCCAGCAGCAAGACAGGGGTGGGCTCCTACGAGCAGTACTTC	CASSKTGVGSYEQYF
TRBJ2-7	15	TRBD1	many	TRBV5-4	TGTGCCAGCAGCTTGGGGGCGACAGGGGGATACGAGCAGTACTTC	CASSLGATGGYEQYF
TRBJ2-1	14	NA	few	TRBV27	TGTGCCAGCAGTACAGGGTACTCCTACAATGAGCAGTTCTTC	CASSTGYSYNEQFF
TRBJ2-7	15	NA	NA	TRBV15	TGTGCCACCAGCAGAGATCGGGCAGACGACTACGAGCAGTACTTC	CATSRDRADDYEQYF
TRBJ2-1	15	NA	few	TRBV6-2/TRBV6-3	TGTGCCAGCAGGCCACGACCGAGCTCCTACAATGAGCAGTTCTTC	CASRPRPSSYNEQFF
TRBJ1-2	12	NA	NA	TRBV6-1	TGTGCCAGCTTCAGCGTTCGAGATGGCTACACCTTC	CASFSVRDGYTF
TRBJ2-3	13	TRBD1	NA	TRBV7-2	TGTGCCAGCAGCAGGGACAGGGTAGATACGCAGTATTTT	CASSRDRVDTQYF
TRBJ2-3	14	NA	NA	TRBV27	TGTGCCAGCGGCGCAGGTTCCCGCACAGATACGCAGTATTTT	CASGAGSRTDTQYF
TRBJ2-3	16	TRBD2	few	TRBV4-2	TGTGCCAGCAGCCAACGCGGTAGCGGGGCGCAGGATACGCAGTATTTT	CASSQRGSGAQDTQYF
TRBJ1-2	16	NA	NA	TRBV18	TGTGCCAGCTCACCCATGACAGACCAGAGTAACTATGGCTACACCTTC	CASSPMTDQSNYGYTF
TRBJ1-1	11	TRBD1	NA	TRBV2	TGTGCCAGCACAGAGGACAGGGTGGCTTTCTTT	CASTEDRVAFF
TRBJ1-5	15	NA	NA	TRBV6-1	TGTGCCAGCAGGATTGCAGGGGCGGACAATCAGCCCCAGCATTTT	CASRIAGADNQPQHF